This T cell receptor (beta chain) was profiled in a study of T cells in localized non-small cell lung cancer. Study-wide findings and caveats: Greater T cell density in blood accompanied longer overall survival. Of the tissues analyzed, uninvolved adjacent lung showed maximal T cell clonality, greater than tumor. Adjacent lung tissue had a median around 50 of the top 100 clones found in the tumor.

Points on this clone: Its matching antigen is unknown.

The table came from immunoSEQ multiplex PCR; TCRdb's copy has only in-frame clones and leaves some out. The table shows 10,000 to 13,000 clones, with 48% occurring only once. This receptor was obtained from a woman aged 35-75 years with stage II squamous cell lung carcinoma. The sequencing here drew on lymph node tissue, taken before any cancer treatment.

CDR3 residues: CASSITQGASYEQYF. CDR3 nucleotide sequence: TGTGCCAGTAGTATTACCCAGGGGGCGTCCTACGAGCAGTACTTC. The chain combines TRBV19 with TRBJ2-7, with 8 bases lining up with TRBD1. This CDR3 contains 15 residues. The V gene end was trimmed by 3 bases and the J gene end by 1 base; junction bases not matched to a gene: 5. Looked up from germline, CDR1 is LNHDA and CDR2 is SQIVND (reference sequence).